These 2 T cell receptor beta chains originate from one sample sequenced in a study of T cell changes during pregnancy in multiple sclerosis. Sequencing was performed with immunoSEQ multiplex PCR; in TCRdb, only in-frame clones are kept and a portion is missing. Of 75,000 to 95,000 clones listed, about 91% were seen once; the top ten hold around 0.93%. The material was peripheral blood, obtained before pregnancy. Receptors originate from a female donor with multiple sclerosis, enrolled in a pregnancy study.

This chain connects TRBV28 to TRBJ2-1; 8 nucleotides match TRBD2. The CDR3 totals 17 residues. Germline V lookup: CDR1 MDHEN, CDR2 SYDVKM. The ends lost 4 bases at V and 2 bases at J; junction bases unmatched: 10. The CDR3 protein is CASSSPRLAQAYNEQFF. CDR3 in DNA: TGTGCCAGCAGTTCCCCCAGACTAGCGCAGGCCTACAATGAGCAGTTCTTC.

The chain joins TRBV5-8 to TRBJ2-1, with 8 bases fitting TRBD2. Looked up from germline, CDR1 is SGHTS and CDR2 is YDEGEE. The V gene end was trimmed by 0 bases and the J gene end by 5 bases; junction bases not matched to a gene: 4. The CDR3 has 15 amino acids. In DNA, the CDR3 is TGTGCCAGCAGCTTGGGGACTAGCCCTCACAATGAGCAGTTCTTC. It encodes CASSLGTSPHNEQFF.